Only a few counts were recorded for the clone carrying this T cell receptor beta chain. Its antigen is not identified. The data stem from a study of T-cell memory formation after mild COVID-19. Notes on the study in general: Contracting CD4+ clones sat mainly in CM and EM; CD8+ in EMRA.

This CDR3 is built from 21 residues. Trimming stripped 6 bases from V and 1 base from J, with 31 bases between. The germline gives CDR1 MNHEY, CDR2 SVGEGT. TCRdb reprocessed the 5' RACE reads with MiXCR, giving one entry per CDR3 protein. There are 350,000 to 500,000 distinct CDR3 sequences in the sample; 15% to 20% occur only once, and approximately 8.1% lies in the top ten. The chain is built from TRBV6-2 or TRBV6-3 and TRBJ2-1; D possibly matches TRBD1 or TRBD2 (8 bases each). The receptor comes from an adult woman who had mild COVID-19 (a few samples of this study predate the infection). Cell type and time point are not known. Source material: PBMCs or a T cell subset sorted from them (not recorded which). The CDR3 reads CASSPGRGLGSGRVSYNEQFF. The DNA of the CDR3 is TGTGCCAGCAGCCCGGGCAGGGGGCTCGGGAGCGGGAGAGTGTCCTACAATGAGCAGTTCTTC.